This TCR beta chain was documented in a study of blood T cell repertoires in COVID-19. Study context: Both acute and convalescent COVID-19 samples were obtained from the United States, Italy and Spain. PBMCs, B-cell-depleted T cells, or T cells provided the cDNA or gDNA that made up the material.

The V and J ends lost 5 bases and 5 bases respectively, with 15 bases between them. CDR3 length equals 13 residues. CDR1 is GTSNPN, CDR2 SVGIG, per germline (reference sequence). Some clones are missing from TCRdb's copy, which holds only in-frame ones; the method was immunoSEQ multiplex PCR. The sample has about 90,000 clones, about two thirds seen once. V usage is TRBV30 and J usage is TRBJ1-1; weak D call: TRBD1 (5 bases). This clonotype was obtained from a woman of 80 years or more with acute or convalescent COVID-19. The sample taken for sequencing was peripheral blood. The CDR3 bases are TGTGCCTGGGAACCCGACAGACAGACTGAAGCTTTCTTT. This gives the protein CAWEPDRQTEAFF. Full variable domain (rest looked up from reference TRBV30 and TRBJ1-1): SQTIHQWPATLVQPVGSPLSLECTVEGTSNPNLYWYRQAAGRGLQLLFYSVGIGQISSEVPQNLSASRPQDRQFILSSKKLLLSDSGFYLCAWEPDRQTEAFFGQGTRLTVV.